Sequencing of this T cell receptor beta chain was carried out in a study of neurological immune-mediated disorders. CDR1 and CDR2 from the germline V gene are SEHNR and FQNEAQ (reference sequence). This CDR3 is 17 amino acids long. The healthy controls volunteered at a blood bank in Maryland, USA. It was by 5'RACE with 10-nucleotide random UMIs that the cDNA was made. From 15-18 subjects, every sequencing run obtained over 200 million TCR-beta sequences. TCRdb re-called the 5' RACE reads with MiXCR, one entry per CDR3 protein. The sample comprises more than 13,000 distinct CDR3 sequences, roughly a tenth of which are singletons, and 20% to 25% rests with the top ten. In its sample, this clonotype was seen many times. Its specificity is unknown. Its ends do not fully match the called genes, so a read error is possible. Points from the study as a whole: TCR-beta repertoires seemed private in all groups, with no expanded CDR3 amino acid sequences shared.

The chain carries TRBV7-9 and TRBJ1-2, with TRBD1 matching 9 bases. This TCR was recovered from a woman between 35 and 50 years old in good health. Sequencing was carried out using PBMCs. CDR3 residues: CVSSFRDRAFPNYGYTF. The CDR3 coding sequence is TGTGTCAGCAGCTTTCGGGACAGGGCCTTCCCTAACTATGGCTACACCTTC. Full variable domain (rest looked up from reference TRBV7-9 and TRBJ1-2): DTGVSQNPRHKITKRGQNVTFRCDPISEHNRLYWYRQTLGQGPEFLTYFQNEAQLEKSRLLSDRFSAERPKGSFSTLEIQRTEQGDSAMYLCVSSFRDRAFPNYGYTFGSGTRLTVV.